Listed below are T cell receptor beta chains from one sample, sequenced in a study of T-cell memory formation after mild COVID-19. TCRdb called the 5' RACE reads again in MiXCR, with one record for every CDR3 protein. In the table there are 350,000 or so distinct CDR3 sequences, approximately 12% of which are singletons. The sequenced material came from PBMCs or a T cell subset sorted from them (not recorded which). The receptors derive from a man between 18 and 35 years old who had mild COVID-19 (a few samples of this study predate the infection). Cell type and time point are not known. Each CDR3 is given with its conserved first and last residue. A D gene is named only where the DNA matches it firmly. Clone size appears in some rows only: once, few, many, or a class for an expanded clone.

D: .; size: few; V: TRBV3-1; J: TRBJ1-6; CDR3: CASQDRFPYNSPLHF; DNA: TGTGCCAGCCAAGACAGGTTTCCTTATAATTCACCCCTCCACTTT
D: .; size: few; V: TRBV12-3/TRBV12-4; J: TRBJ2-4; CDR3: CASSFAKNIQYF; DNA: TGTGCCAGCAGTTTTGCGAAAAACATTCAGTACTTC
D: .; size: .; V: TRBV7-9; J: TRBJ1-6; CDR3: CASSFPGTMDSPLHF; DNA: TGTGCCAGCAGCTTCCCCGGGACCATGGATTCACCCCTCCACTTT
D: TRBD1; size: many; V: TRBV9; J: TRBJ2-5; CDR3: CASSSNRGTGVETQYF; DNA: TGTGCCAGCAGCTCTAACCGCGGGACAGGGGTAGAGACCCAGTACTTC
D: .; size: many; V: TRBV7-2; J: TRBJ2-5; CDR3: CASSLNQDRGTQYF; DNA: TGTGCCAGCAGCTTAAACCAGGATCGTGGGACCCAGTACTTC
D: .; size: few; V: TRBV20-1; J: TRBJ1-1; CDR3: CSAKSADSHTEAFF; DNA: TGCAGTGCTAAAAGCGCCGACAGCCACACTGAAGCTTTCTTT
D: .; size: few; V: TRBV4-3; J: TRBJ1-1; CDR3: CASSRGPGAGTEAFF; DNA: TGCGCCAGCAGCCGGGGGCCAGGGGCGGGCACTGAAGCTTTCTTT
D: TRBD2; size: once; V: TRBV24-1; J: TRBJ2-5; CDR3: CATSGYSGGEETQYF; DNA: TGTGCCACCAGTGGATATAGCGGGGGGGAAGAGACCCAGTACTTC
D: .; size: .; V: TRBV5-1; J: TRBJ1-1; CDR3: CASSLEMDTEAFF; DNA: TGCGCCAGCAGCTTGGAGATGGACACTGAAGCTTTCTTT
D: .; size: few; V: TRBV4-2; J: TRBJ2-5; CDR3: CASSQSWGAGETQYF; DNA: TGTGCCAGCAGCCAAAGTTGGGGGGCAGGAGAGACCCAGTACTTC
D: .; size: many; V: TRBV12-3/TRBV12-4; J: TRBJ1-2; CDR3: CASRLSPGGYGYTF; DNA: TGTGCCAGCAGATTGTCACCGGGGGGCTATGGCTACACCTTC
D: .; size: .; V: TRBV28; J: TRBJ2-7; CDR3: CASSTVPYEQYF; DNA: TGTGCCAGCAGTACTGTACCCTACGAGCAGTACTTC
D: TRBD1; size: many; V: TRBV9; J: TRBJ1-2; CDR3: CASSASGTGWGGYTF; DNA: TGTGCCAGCAGCGCCTCCGGGACAGGGTGGGGTGGCTACACCTTC
D: .; size: few; V: TRBV29-1; J: TRBJ2-7; CDR3: CSAGLLQGPSYEQYF; DNA: TGCAGCGCTGGCTTGTTGCAGGGTCCCTCCTACGAGCAGTACTTC
D: .; size: .; V: TRBV7-9; J: TRBJ1-1; CDR3: CASSLGDQEAFF; DNA: TGTGCCAGCAGCTTAGGGGATCAAGAAGCTTTCTTT
D: .; size: .; V: TRBV5-1; J: TRBJ2-3; CDR3: CASSGWGTDTQYF; DNA: TGCGCCAGCAGTGGGTGGGGCACAGATACGCAGTATTTT
D: TRBD2; size: many; V: TRBV5-1; J: TRBJ2-1; CDR3: CASRPPVSGGSSYNEQFF; DNA: TGCGCCAGCAGGCCCCCCGTTAGCGGGGGAAGCTCCTACAATGAGCAGTTCTTC
D: TRBD1; size: .; V: TRBV24-1; J: TRBJ2-2; CDR3: CATSDPGQGAPGELFF; DNA: TGTGCCACCAGTGACCCGGGACAGGGGGCGCCCGGGGAGCTGTTTTTT
D: .; size: few; V: TRBV4-2; J: TRBJ1-5; CDR3: CASSQVGSPGVQPQHF; DNA: TGTGCCAGCAGCCAAGTCGGAAGCCCGGGCGTTCAGCCCCAGCATTTT
D: TRBD2; size: few; V: TRBV18; J: TRBJ2-3; CDR3: CASSPQRGGTLTDTQYF; DNA: TGTGCCAGCTCCCCCCAGCGGGGCGGGACCCTCACAGATACGCAGTATTTT
D: .; size: .; V: TRBV20-1; J: TRBJ1-3; CDR3: CSAAKGPGNTIYF; DNA: TGCAGTGCGGCCAAGGGGCCTGGAAACACCATATATTTT
D: TRBD1; size: .; V: TRBV19; J: TRBJ1-5; CDR3: CASRPGEQGWQPQHF; DNA: TGTGCCAGTAGGCCTGGGGAACAGGGGTGGCAGCCCCAGCATTTT
D: TRBD2; size: .; V: TRBV12-3/TRBV12-4; J: TRBJ2-5; CDR3: CASSLMRGAQETQYF; DNA: TGTGCCAGCAGCCTCATGCGGGGGGCTCAAGAGACCCAGTACTTC
D: TRBD2; size: .; V: TRBV15; J: TRBJ2-3; CDR3: CATSRVVTSGDTQYF; DNA: TGTGCCACCAGCAGAGTTGTGACTAGCGGGGATACGCAGTATTTT
D: TRBD2; size: few; V: TRBV7-2; J: TRBJ2-3; CDR3: CASSLASGGGDTQYF; DNA: TGTGCCAGCAGCTTAGCTAGCGGGGGAGGAGATACGCAGTATTTT
D: TRBD2; size: many; V: TRBV20-1; J: TRBJ2-3; CDR3: CSASLASGGGDTQYF; DNA: TGCAGTGCTAGTTTGGCTAGCGGGGGGGGAGATACGCAGTATTTT
D: TRBD1; size: few; V: TRBV6-5; J: TRBJ1-4; CDR3: CASTHSGTGQEKLFF; DNA: TGTGCCAGCACTCACTCCGGGACAGGACAGGAAAAACTGTTTTTT
D: TRBD2; size: few; V: TRBV20-1; J: TRBJ2-5; CDR3: CSALSGARGETQYF; DNA: TGCAGTGCCCTCAGCGGGGCCCGGGGAGAGACCCAGTACTTC
D: TRBD2; size: many; V: TRBV12-3/TRBV12-4; J: TRBJ2-1; CDR3: CASSGGGTYNEQFF; DNA: TGTGCCAGCAGTGGCGGGGGGACCTACAATGAGCAGTTCTTC
D: .; size: few; V: TRBV20-1; J: TRBJ1-2; CDR3: CSAGTAEGHGYTF; DNA: TGCAGTGCTGGGACGGCCGAGGGTCATGGCTACACCTTC
D: TRBD2; size: many; V: TRBV3-1; J: TRBJ2-5; CDR3: CASSLFGRGAGETQYF; DNA: TGTGCCAGCAGCCTGTTTGGGCGGGGGGCCGGGGAGACCCAGTACTTC